The 26 T cell receptor delta chains listed next were all sequenced from one sample in a study of γδ T cells in repeated Plasmodium falciparum infection. Flow sorting of PBMC yielded separate Vgamma9/Vdelta2+ and Vdelta2-negative gammadelta T cell populations for bulk repertoire analysis. TCRdb used CATT to re-call clones from the multiplex PCR reads. The sample contains 50,000 to 65,000 delta-chain clones, approximately 1.5% of which appear only once. Input material: gamma-delta T cells from blood. The receptors stem from a pool of human donors (malaria-infected and uninfected, not separated).

As concerns this clone: TCRdb's protein, taken from a much larger clone, differs from this DNA's translation at residue 9, likely owing to a read error; the protein displayed comes from the DNA. The V and J genes are TRDV1 and TRDJ1, with TRDD3 as a possible D gene (8 bases). The J gene is not listed in TCRdb, so it was assigned here from a DNA match to germline. Per the germline V gene, CDR1 is TSWWSYY and CDR2 is QGS. Trimming removed 0 bases from V and 8 bases from J, with 52 bases in between. The CDR3 covers 27 residues. The CDR3 DNA reads TGTGCTCTTGGGGAACTCCACCCTTCAAGGTTCCTACCTTACTGGGGGTCCCCTTCCTTTCACATCGGGAAACTCATCTTT. Amino acid sequence: CALGELHPSRFLPYWGSPSFHIGKLIF.

Concerning this clone itself: The protein TCRdb gives is from a much larger clone and does not agree with this DNA's translation at residue 5, likely a read error; the protein shown here comes from the DNA. The chain is built from TRDV3 and TRDJ1; TRDD3 matches 10 bases. Here the J gene was assigned by germline matching of the DNA, as TCRdb has none. The length of the CDR3 is 18 residues. V was pared by 4 bases and J by 4 bases, with 21 bases of the junction left unmatched. Per germline, CDR1 TVYSNPD and CDR2 GDNSRS (reference sequence). CDR3 in amino acids: CASRPLRVFRGIRDKLIF. CDR3 coding DNA: TGTGCCTCCCGCCCCCTAAGAGTATTCCGGGGGATACGCGATAAACTCATCTTT.

A few counts support this clone. This clone may be a read error of a much larger clone one base away. The chain couples TRDV1 to TRDJ1; maybe TRDD2 (5 bases). The J gene is absent in TCRdb and was assigned here via DNA matching to germline. Germline V gives CDR1 TSWWSYY, CDR2 QGS. The CDR3 spans 20 residues. V shed 2 bases and J shed 0 bases, with 25 bases lying between them. The DNA of the CDR3 is TGTGCTCTTGGGGAATTGCCTACCCCTTTGCCTTCGGCCTACACCGATAAACTCATCTTT. Amino acid sequence: CALGELPTPLPSAYTDKLIF.

There are a few counts of this clone. TCRdb's protein for this DNA is that of a much larger clone and differs from the translation at residue 21, likely a read error; the protein shown is the DNA translation. The rearrangement joins TRDV2 to TRDJ3, with D perhaps matching TRDD2 (8 bases). TCRdb gives no J gene; it was assigned here by matching the DNA to germline. Germline CDR1 GEAIGNYY, CDR2 EKD. The CDR3 totals 26 residues. This CDR3 reads CACDVRYFLHYYWGTRDSWDARQMFF. The CDR3 DNA reads as TGTGCCTGTGACGTACGTTACTTCCTACACTATTACTGGGGAACGAGGGACTCCTGGGACGCCCGACAGATGTTTTTC.

On this clone: The TCRdb protein comes from a much larger clone and disagrees with this DNA's translation at residue 13, likely due to a read error; the protein given here is derived from the DNA. Here the CDR3 reads CALGAGVRKAPSSTDKLIF. CDR3 sequence (DNA): TGTGCTCTTGGGGCCGGGGTACGTAAAGCCCCGTCTAGCACCGATAAACTCATCTTT. This sequence joins TRDV1 and TRDJ1; D unclear. TCRdb lists no J gene, so it was determined here by aligning the DNA to germline. There are 19 residues in the CDR3. Trimming stripped 4 bases from V and 1 base from J, with 25 bases between. The germline V gene has CDR1 TSWWSYY and CDR2 QGS.

A note on this clone: One base separates it from a far larger clone, so it is likely a read error. The V call is TRDV1, the J call TRDJ1; 13 bases line up with TRDD3. Here the J gene was assigned by germline matching of the DNA, as TCRdb has none. The germline V gene has CDR1 TSWWSYY and CDR2 QGS. This CDR3 contains 19 residues. The CDR3 region is CALGELSQLGDTGTDKLIF. CDR3 DNA sequence: TGCGCTCTTGGGGAATTGTCCCAACTGGGGGATACGGGCACCGATAAACTCATCTTT.

In regard to this clone: The protein TCRdb lists belongs to a much larger clone and differs from this DNA's translation at residue 5, which points to a read error; the protein shown is made from the DNA. Distinct nucleotide sequences in the sample also encode this CDR3. CDR3 sequence: CALGDLILSLWGIRPDKLIF. As DNA, the CDR3 is TGTGCTCTTGGGGATCTGATCCTCTCCCTCTGGGGGATACGACCCGATAAACTCATCTTT. The chain is built from TRDV1 and TRDJ1, with TRDD3 matching over 12 bases. Trimming at V came to 3 bases and at J to 3 bases, leaving 17 bases not matched to a gene. CDR3 size: 20 residues. Germline V gene sequence: CDR1 TSWWSYY, CDR2 QGS.

A note on this clone: TCRdb records a much larger clone's protein for this DNA, with a difference at residue 4 that likely arises from a read error; the protein given is the translation of the DNA. J is TRDJ1 and V is TRDV2; TRDD3 matches 8 bases. TCRdb gives no J gene; it was assigned here by matching the DNA to germline. The CDR3 extends over 17 amino acids. Unmatched junction bases numbered 17, after V lost 5 bases and J lost 4 bases. From germline, CDR1 is GEAIGNYY and CDR2 EKD. For the CDR3, the DNA is TGTGCCTGTGGCCCGACCCTAACAACTGGGGGGCACGATAAACTCATCTTT. This gives the protein CACGPTLTTGGHDKLIF.

Notes on this clone: The protein in TCRdb stems from a much larger clone and differs at residue 19 from this DNA's translation, likely a read error; here the protein is translated from the DNA. This sample includes further DNA sequences coding for the same CDR3. The chain links TRDV1 to TRDJ1; TRDD3 agrees at 11 bases. CDR3 length equals 23 residues. Germline loops: CDR1 TSWWSYY, CDR2 QGS. CDR3 sequence: CALGELRPPSSLAGGYRTEKLIF. Here the CDR3 DNA reads TGTGCTCTTGGGGAACTACGGCCCCCTTCCTCTCTGGCTGGGGGATACAGGACCGAGAAACTCATCTTT.

A remark on this clone: TCRdb's protein, taken from a much larger clone, differs from this DNA's translation at residue 12, likely owing to a read error; the protein displayed comes from the DNA. The J gene is TRDJ1, the V gene TRDV3, with 7 nucleotides matching TRDD2. J lost 2 bases, V lost 2 bases, and 23 bases had no gene match. The CDR3 is 19 residues long. Germline CDR1 is TVYSNPD and CDR2 is GDNSRS (reference sequence). CDR3 coding DNA: TGTGCCTTTTCCGTCTACCATTTCCTACGCGGCCGGGAAACCGATAAACTCATCTTT. Its protein product is CAFSVYHFLRGRETDKLIF.

Points on this clone: The translation of this DNA and the TCRdb protein of a much larger clone differ at residue 3, probably owing to a read error; the protein shown here is translated from the DNA. The chain links TRDV2 to TRDJ1; 9 bases fit TRDD3. TCRdb supplies no J gene; here it was assigned by aligning the nucleotide sequence to germline. The CDR3 length is 20 residues. CDR1 and CDR2 from the germline V gene are GEAIGNYY and EKD. For the CDR3, the DNA is TGTGCCCGTGACACCGTCCTCCCTGGGGGATCCCCTCAGTACACCGATAAACTCATCTTT. This translates into CARDTVLPGGSPQYTDKLIF.

This clone came up a few times. A read error likely explains why the TCRdb protein, taken from a much larger clone, differs from this DNA's translation at residue 7; the protein shown is translated from the DNA. This rearrangement joins TRDV1 to TRDJ1; TRDD3 aligns across 8 bases. CDR3 length equals 23 residues. The V gene's germline CDR1 is TSWWSYY and CDR2 QGS. Trimming removed 5 bases from V and 0 bases from J; junction bases left unmatched: 29. DNA for the CDR3: TGTGCTCTTGGGAAAAGCGAGGGCAACCTCATACTGGGGGGTTACGCGTACACCGATAAACTCATCTTT. Translation: CALGKSEGNLILGGYAYTDKLIF.

Concerning this clone: A read error likely explains why the TCRdb protein, taken from a much larger clone, differs from this DNA's translation at residue 9; the protein shown is translated from the DNA. This sequence joins TRDV1 and TRDJ1; D is unresolved. TCRdb does not report a J gene; here it was assigned by matching the DNA to germline references. Germline CDR1 TSWWSYY, CDR2 QGS. The CDR3 spans 19 residues. Trimming stripped 4 bases from V and 2 bases from J, with 26 bases between. The DNA of the CDR3 is TGTGCTCTTGGGGGACCACAAGGGGCGCCCCGTCTTGGAACCGATAAACTCATCTTT. It encodes CALGGPQGAPRLGTDKLIF.

This clone was found a few times. Only one base separates this from a far larger clonotype, so it likely reflects a read error. The same CDR3 is also encoded by other DNA sequences in this sample. J is TRDJ1 and V is TRDV2; TRDD3 matches at 9 bases. The CDR3 extends over 18 amino acids. The germline V gene encodes CDR1 GEAIGNYY and CDR2 EKD. DNA for the CDR3: TGTGCCTGTGACACCCGGATTCCGACTGGGGGAGGCACCGATAAGCTCATCTTT. Protein: CACDTRIPTGGGTDKLIF.

In regard to this clone: TCRdb's protein for this DNA is that of a much larger clone and differs from the translation at residue 14, likely a read error; the protein shown is the DNA translation. This chain connects TRDV1 to TRDJ1, with D perhaps assigned TRDD2 or TRDD3 (5 bases each). The J gene is absent in TCRdb and was assigned here via DNA matching to germline. Trimming pared 0 bases from V and 5 bases from J, leaving 37 bases between. The CDR3 length is 23 residues. Germline V gene sequence: CDR1 TSWWSYY, CDR2 QGS. The CDR3 reads CALGELISLPYNWRKRGVDKLIF. The CDR3 DNA sequence: TGTGCTCTTGGGGAACTAATATCCCTACCTTATAACTGGAGGAAAAGGGGTGTTGATAAACTCATCTTT.

Notes on this clone: A far larger clone is off by one base, so a read error is likely. Other DNA sequences in the same sample also yield this CDR3. J is TRDJ1 and V is TRDV3, with 13 nucleotides matching TRDD3. The CDR3 is made up of 22 amino acids. V dropped 3 bases and J dropped 2; count of bases not matched to a gene: 27. CDR1 and CDR2 from the germline V gene are TVYSNPD and GDNSRS (reference sequence). In DNA, the CDR3 is TGTGCCTTCAGACCTTCCCGGCGGAAGATACTGGGGGATACGCGTTGGACCGATAAACTCATCTTT. Protein sequence: CAFRPSRRKILGDTRWTDKLIF.

In this sample, this clone turned up a few times. TCRdb records a much larger clone's protein for this DNA, with a difference at residue 10 that likely arises from a read error; the protein given is the translation of the DNA. The chain has TRDV1 and TRDJ1, with D maybe TRDD3 (6 bases). Because TCRdb records no J gene, it was assigned here through a match of the DNA to germline. CDR3 length equals 21 residues. Trimming took off 1 base at V and 4 bases at J, with 31 bases between the two ends. Germline CDR1 reads TSWWSYY; CDR2 reads QGS. The CDR3 here is CALGEPSNYVGILRRGDKLIF. The DNA for the CDR3 is TGTGCTCTTGGGGAACCCTCTAACTACGTGGGGATTCTCCGGCGGGGCGATAAACTCATCTTT.

A note on this clone: TCRdb's protein for this DNA is that of a much larger clone and differs from the translation at residue 21, likely a read error; the protein shown is the DNA translation. The chain recombines TRDV1 with TRDJ1, with TRDD3 identical over 9 bases. The J gene, missing from TCRdb, was assigned here through DNA to germline matching. The CDR3 spans 24 residues. Germline V gives CDR1 TSWWSYY, CDR2 QGS. The CDR3 spells CALGGYTPLPEVFYWGTSTDRLIF. CDR3 bases: TGTGCTCTTGGGGGATACACTCCCTTACCGGAGGTCTTTTACTGGGGGACTTCCACCGATAGACTCATCTTT.

This clone was counted at least ten times. The protein given by TCRdb reflects a much larger clone and differs at residue 6 from this DNA's translation, likely from a read error; the protein shown is the DNA's translation. This chain uses TRDV1 with TRDJ2, with D possibly being TRDD3 (6 bases). TCRdb does not report a J gene; here it was assigned by matching the DNA to germline references. The CDR3 is 17 amino acids. The V gene lost 0 bases and the J gene lost 6 bases, with 17 bases spanning the gap. Germline CDR1 and CDR2: TSWWSYY and QGS. CDR3 loop: CALGELDWGSLSAQLFF. The CDR3 DNA follows: TGTGCTCTTGGGGAACTTGATTGGGGGTCCTTGTCAGCACAACTCTTCTTT.

In its sample, this clone was seen a few times. The V gene is TRAV29/DV5, the J gene TRDJ1, with TRDD3 identical over 9 bases. Germline matching of the DNA provided the J gene here, since TCRdb leaves it blank. With V trimmed by 2 bases and J by 0 bases, 20 bases remained unmatched. Germline V lookup: CDR1 NSMFDY, CDR2 ISSIKDK. This CDR3 comprises 20 residues. The CDR3 reads CAAREPLYPTGGRYTDKLIF. The CDR3 coding sequence is TGTGCAGCAAGGGAGCCTTTATATCCTACTGGGGGACGCTACACCGATAAACTCATCTTT.

This clone was detected only a few times. This DNA's translation differs at residue 16 from TCRdb's protein, which comes from a much larger clone; a read error is likely, and the protein shown is translated from the DNA. The rearrangement links TRDV1 to TRDJ1; D not certain. CDR1 and CDR2 from the germline V gene are TSWWSYY and QGS. The length of the CDR3 is 19 residues. The CDR3: CALGELVGIGRKQADELIF. CDR3 in DNA: TGTGCTCTTGGGGAACTAGTTGGTATTGGGCGGAAACAAGCCGATGAACTCATCTTT.

This clone has a handful of counts. A far larger clone is a single base away, which makes a read error likely. The sample has other DNA sequences that encode this CDR3 too. The chain links TRDV1 to TRDJ2; D gene uncertain. The V and J ends lost 0 bases and 3 bases respectively, with 23 bases between them. The CDR3 consists of 20 residues. The germline CDR1 and CDR2 sequences are TSWWSYY and QGS. The CDR3 region is CALGELGLSLLRALTAQLFF. The CDR3 nucleotides are TGTGCTCTTGGGGAACTTGGCCTCAGCCTCCTCAGGGCTCTGACAGCACAACTCTTCTTT.

This clone was detected many times. The protein TCRdb gives is from a much larger clone and does not agree with this DNA's translation at residue 15, likely a read error; the protein shown here comes from the DNA. The chain links TRDV1 to TRDJ3; 11 nucleotides align to TRDD3. The germline V gene has CDR1 TSWWSYY and CDR2 QGS. V was pared by 2 bases and J by 3 bases, with 18 bases of the junction left unmatched. This CDR3 comprises 23 residues. CDR3 sequence (DNA): TGTGCTCTTGGGGAAAGGTCCCTCTTGGGTCTGGGGGATACAGACTGGGACACCCGACAGATGTTTTTC. This translates into CALGERSLLGLGDTDWDTRQMFF.

In this sample, this clone turned up a few times. The TCRdb protein comes from a much larger clone and disagrees with this DNA's translation at residue 3, likely due to a read error; the protein given here is derived from the DNA. The V and J genes are TRDV1 and TRDJ1; 7 bases are shared with TRDD3. The J gene, not given by TCRdb, was assigned here from a germline match of the nucleotide sequence. Per germline, CDR1 TSWWSYY and CDR2 QGS. The CDR3 is 19 residues long. The CDR3 DNA follows: TGTGCTCCTGGGGACTCCCATCGAAGTGGATACGTATACACCGATAAACTCATCTTT. This translates into CAPGDSHRSGYVYTDKLIF.

This clone was recorded many times. This may be a read error, as it is one base from a much larger clone. This chain joins TRDV1 and TRDJ1; D may be TRDD2 or TRDD3 (5 bases each). The J gene comes from matching the DNA to germline here; TCRdb lacks it. CDR1 and CDR2 from the germline V gene are TSWWSYY and QGS. The CDR3 is 17 amino acids. The DNA for the CDR3 is TGTGCTCTCGGGGACCTACAATGGGGACAAATCACCGATAAACTCATCTTT. It codes for CALGDLQWGQITDKLIF.

Concerning this clone: A far larger clone is a single base away, which makes a read error likely. Other DNA sequences within the sample encode an identical CDR3. The chain combines TRDV1 with TRDJ1; 10 nucleotides agree with TRDD3. The germline gives CDR1 TSWWSYY, CDR2 QGS. V shed 9 bases and J 0 bases; nucleotides not matched to a gene: 37. The CDR3 length is 25 residues. CDR3 coding DNA: TGTGCTCTCTTACCCAAACCGACCTTCCTTCCTCTTTTAATTGTACTGGGGGATTACACCGATAAACTCATCTTT. Translation gives CALLPKPTFLPLLIVLGDYTDKLIF.